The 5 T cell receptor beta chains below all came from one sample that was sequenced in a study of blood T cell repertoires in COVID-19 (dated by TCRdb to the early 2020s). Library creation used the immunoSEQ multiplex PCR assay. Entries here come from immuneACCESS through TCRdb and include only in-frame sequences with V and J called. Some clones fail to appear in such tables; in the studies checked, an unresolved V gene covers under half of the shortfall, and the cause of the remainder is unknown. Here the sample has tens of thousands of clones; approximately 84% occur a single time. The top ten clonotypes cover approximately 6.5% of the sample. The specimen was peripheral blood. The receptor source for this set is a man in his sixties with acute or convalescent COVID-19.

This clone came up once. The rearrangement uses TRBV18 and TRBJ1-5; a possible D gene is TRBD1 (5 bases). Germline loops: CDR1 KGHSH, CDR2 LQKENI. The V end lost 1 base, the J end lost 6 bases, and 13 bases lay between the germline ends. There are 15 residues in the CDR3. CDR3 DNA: TGTGCCAGCTCACCACTCGGCAGGGTGGGTCAGCCCCAGCATTTT. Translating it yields CASSPLGRVGQPQHF.

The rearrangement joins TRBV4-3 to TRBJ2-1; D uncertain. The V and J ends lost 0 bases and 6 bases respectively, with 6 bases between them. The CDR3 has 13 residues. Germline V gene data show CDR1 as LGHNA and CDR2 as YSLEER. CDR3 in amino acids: CASSQDPSNEQFF. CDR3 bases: TGCGCCAGCAGCCAAGATCCGAGCAATGAGCAGTTCTTC.

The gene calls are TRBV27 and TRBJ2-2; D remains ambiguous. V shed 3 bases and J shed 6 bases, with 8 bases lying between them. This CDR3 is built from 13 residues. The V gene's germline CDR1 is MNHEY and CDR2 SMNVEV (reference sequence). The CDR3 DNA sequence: TGTGCCAGCAGTTTTTCGGTCTCCGGGGAGCTGTTTTTT. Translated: CASSFSVSGELFF.

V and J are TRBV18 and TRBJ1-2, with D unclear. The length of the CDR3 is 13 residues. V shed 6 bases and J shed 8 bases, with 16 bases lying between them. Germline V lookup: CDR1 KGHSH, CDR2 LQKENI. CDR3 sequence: CASSVDRRRGYTF. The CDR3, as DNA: TGTGCCAGCTCCGTCGACCGGAGACGAGGCTACACCTTC.

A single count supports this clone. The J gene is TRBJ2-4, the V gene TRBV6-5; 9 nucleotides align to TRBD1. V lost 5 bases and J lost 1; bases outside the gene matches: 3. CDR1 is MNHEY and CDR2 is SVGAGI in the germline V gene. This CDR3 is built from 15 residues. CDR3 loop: CASSRTGDAKNIQYF. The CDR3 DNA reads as TGTGCCAGCAGTCGGACAGGGGATGCCAAAAACATTCAGTACTTC.